One and the same sample provided the 10 T cell receptor beta chains below, sequenced in a study of vaccination and CD4 T cells after COVID-19. Treatment: approximately 9-day PBMC culture with coronavirus spike peptide pools or control peptides (ViraFEST assay). At the Johns Hopkins FTIC core, DNA taken from cultured CD4+ T cells was sequenced by way of the Oncomine TCR Beta short-read assay. TCRdb reprocessed the PCR reads via MiXCR and lists one record per CDR3 protein. This table has thousands of distinct CDR3 sequences, 48% appearing once. Their target antigens are unknown. Input material: CD4+ T cells from blood, cultured in vitro. All receptors come from a human donor who had recovered from COVID-19.

The chain is built from TRBV10-1 and TRBJ2-5; 15 bases fit TRBD2. The V and J ends lost 5 bases and 5 bases, in that order; junction bases with no gene match: 3. The CDR3 sequence is 15 residues long. Germline assignment: CDR1 WNHNN and CDR2 SYGVQD (reference sequence). The CDR3 DNA reads as TGCGCCAGCAGTCGGACTAGCGGGAGGGCCGAGACCCAGTACTTC. Translating it yields CASSRTSGRAETQYF.

This clonotype was seen a single time. The chain combines TRBV5-1 with TRBJ1-2; D gene unclear. The CDR3 has 15 residues. Trimming took 0 bases from V and 3 from J, leaving 12 bases between them. Germline CDR1 reads SGHRS; CDR2 reads YFSETQ. CDR3 sequence: CASSLEKGNDYGYTF. The CDR3 DNA sequence: TGCGCCAGCAGCTTGGAGAAAGGGAACGACTATGGCTACACCTTC.

This clonotype has just one count. The chain combines TRBV10-3 with TRBJ2-3; the match to TRBD2 covers 8 bases. In germline, CDR1 is ENHRY, CDR2 SYGVKD. The CDR3 has 17 amino acids. Trimming removed 3 bases from V and 1 base from J; junction bases left unmatched: 9. CDR3: CAISDPGTRRGTDTQYF. In nucleotides, the CDR3 is TGTGCCATCAGTGACCCCGGGACTAGGAGAGGCACAGATACGCAGTATTTT.

This sequence joins TRBV27 and TRBJ2-1; D may be TRBD2 (6 bases). Trimming took 5 bases from V and 9 from J, leaving 17 bases between them. CDR3 length: 14 residues. Germline V CDR1 and CDR2: MNHEY, SMNVEV (reference sequence). The DNA for the CDR3 is TGTGCCAGCAGTACCTCAGCGGGTCACAGTGAGCAGTTCTTC. Its protein is CASSTSAGHSEQFF.

The chain employs TRBV12-3 or TRBV12-4 and TRBJ1-2; D call uncertain. This CDR3 spans 13 amino acids. The V end was cut by 2 bases, the J end by 8 bases, with 12 bases between. CDR3 coding DNA: TGTGCCAGCAGTTTATCCCGGGTAGGCGGCTACACCTTC. Its translation is CASSLSRVGGYTF.

The table lists this clonotype with a few counts. The chain links TRBV7-2 to TRBJ2-5, with 8 bases that match TRBD2. Germline values: CDR1 SGHTA, CDR2 FQGNSA. The CDR3 covers 15 residues. The V segment lost 5 bases and the J segment 4 bases; nucleotides outside the gene matches: 9. CDR3 nucleotide sequence: TGTGCCAGCAGCCTTACTAGCGGACCATCAGAGACCCAGTACTTC. It codes for CASSLTSGPSETQYF.

The chain joins TRBV7-6 to TRBJ2-3; 8 nucleotides agree with TRBD2. The CDR3 runs to 19 residues. CDR1 and CDR2 (germline): SGHVS, FNYEAQ. V shed 4 bases and J 3 bases; nucleotides not matched to a gene: 18. DNA of the CDR3: TGTGCCAGCAGCTCCCCGGGATACTGGGGAGCGGGAGCAACAGATACGCAGTATTTT. Its protein product is CASSSPGYWGAGATDTQYF.

The rearrangement uses TRBV18 and TRBJ2-1, with 11 bases fitting TRBD1. Germline values: CDR1 KGHSH, CDR2 LQKENI. V trimming: 3 bases; J trimming: 8 bases; junction bases outside the gene matches: 3. The CDR3 has 14 residues. In DNA form, the CDR3 reads TGTGCCAGCTCACCCGGGACAGGGGGGGATGAGCAGTTCTTC. Protein sequence: CASSPGTGGDEQFF. Filled out from reference TRBV18 and TRBJ2-1, the complete variable domain reads NAGVMQNPRHLVRRRGQEARLRCSPMKGHSHVYWYRQLPEEGLKFMVYLQKENIIDESGMPKERFSAEFPKEGPSILRIQQVVRGDSAAYFCASSPGTGGDEQFFGPGTRLTVL.

This clonotype has only one observation. The chain recombines TRBV2 with TRBJ2-5; 11 nucleotides line up with TRBD2. V shed 6 bases, J shed 0 bases, and the junction held 3 bases outside the gene matches. CDR3 size: 15 residues. Germline lookup yields CDR1 SNHLY and CDR2 FYNNEI. The CDR3 bases are TGTGCCAGCAGATCGGGACTAGCGGACCAAGAGACCCAGTACTTC. Residues: CASRSGLADQETQYF. Full variable domain (outside the CDR3, taken from reference TRBV2 and TRBJ2-5): EPEVTQTPSHQVTQMGQEVILRCVPISNHLYFYWYRQILGQKVEFLVSFYNNEISEKSEIFDDQFSVERPDGSNFTLKIRSTKLEDSAMYFCASRSGLADQETQYFGPGTRLLVL.

The DNA for the CDR3 is TGTGCCAGCAGCTTAGATGGTGGAAACACCATATATTTT. Translated: CASSLDGGNTIYF. The rearrangement uses TRBV7-9 and TRBJ1-3, with D uncertain. Germline-derived CDR1 and CDR2 are SEHNR and FQNEAQ (reference sequence). This CDR3 comprises 13 residues. The ends were cut back, 1 base at V and 3 bases at J, with 4 bases in the middle. The whole variable domain, remainder taken from reference TRBV7-9 and TRBJ1-3, is DTGVSQNPRHKITKRGQNVTFRCDPISEHNRLYWYRQTLGQGPEFLTYFQNEAQLEKSRLLSDRFSAERPKGSFSTLEIQRTEQGDSAMYLCASSLDGGNTIYFGEGSWLTVV.